This T cell receptor beta chain was recovered during a study of blood T cell repertoires in COVID-19. Produced via immunoSEQ multiplex PCR; TCRdb's table is partial and in-frame only. Of 80,000 to 130,000 clones in the sample, just over 90% were seen once. The receptor's source is a man in his sixties with acute or convalescent COVID-19. The sample taken for sequencing was peripheral blood.

The DNA of the CDR3 is TGTGCCTGGAGAGTTCAGATGGGCTACACCTTC. It codes for CAWRVQMGYTF. The chain uses TRBV30 and TRBJ1-2; D is ambiguous. This CDR3 is built from 11 residues. V shed 3 bases and J shed 8 bases, with 10 bases lying between them. The germline V gene encodes CDR1 GTSNPN and CDR2 SVGIG (reference sequence).